The 28 T cell receptor beta chains below all came from one sample that was sequenced in a study of cytomegalovirus exposure and HLA in healthy donors. PCR amplification relied on 60 Vbeta primers (plus 13 Jbeta primers). Assay used: immunoSEQ multiplex PCR; TCRdb lists only in-frame clones, some missing. The sample includes roughly 120,000 clones, over 60% of them seen just once. Sequencing was carried out using PBMCs. These receptors came from a man between 18 and 35 years old in good health and CMV-seronegative.

The chain recombines TRBV5-4 with TRBJ2-7; 9 nucleotides line up with TRBD1. Germline V gene lookup returns CDR1 SGHNT and CDR2 YYREEE (reference sequence). This CDR3 is 15 amino acids long. Trimming took 3 bases from V and 2 from J; bases not matched to a gene: 6. The CDR3 sequence: CASSSGGTGTYEQYF. CDR3 coding DNA: TGTGCCAGCAGCTCCGGAGGGACAGGGACCTACGAGCAGTACTTC.

The chain joins TRBV5-6 to TRBJ1-2; TRBD1 matches 7 bases. The CDR3 has 16 amino acids. Germline V gene lookup returns CDR1 SGHDT and CDR2 YYEEEE. Germline trimming cut 0 bases from V and 4 bases from J; bases unmatched to any gene: 9. CDR3 in DNA: TGTGCCAGCAGCTTGGTCATGCACAGGGGTGTCTATGGCTACACCTTC. Residues: CASSLVMHRGVYGYTF.

This clone has more than one count but fewer than ten. The V call is TRBV5-1, the J call TRBJ1-1; 9 bases are shared with TRBD1. The CDR3 spans 16 residues. V gave up 4 bases and J gave up 1 base; unmatched junction bases: 8. Germline assignment: CDR1 SGHRS and CDR2 YFSETQ. CDR3 protein: CASSRDWDRANTEAFF. DNA of the CDR3: TGCGCCAGCAGCCGAGATTGGGACAGGGCGAACACTGAAGCTTTCTTT.

The gene calls are TRBV6-5 and TRBJ1-6; the match to TRBD1 covers 7 bases. V lost 0 bases and J lost 8; bases outside the gene matches: 4. Germline V gives CDR1 MNHEY, CDR2 SVGAGI. The CDR3 contains 15 residues. In DNA, the CDR3 is TGTGCCAGCAGTTACTCGAGACAGGGTGATTCACCCCTCCACTTT. Translation: CASSYSRQGDSPLHF.

The rearrangement links TRBV27 to TRBJ2-2, with TRBD1 identical over 9 bases. V trimming: 5 bases; J trimming: 5 bases; junction bases outside the gene matches: 12. From germline, CDR1 is MNHEY and CDR2 SMNVEV (reference sequence). CDR3 length: 17 residues. CDR3 region: CASSGGGRDRDTGELFF. CDR3 DNA sequence: TGTGCCAGCAGTGGGGGAGGACGGGACAGGGATACCGGGGAGCTGTTTTTT.

The chain joins TRBV27 to TRBJ1-1, with 9 positions matching TRBD1. V lost 5 bases and J lost 5; bases outside the gene matches: 6. Germline loops: CDR1 MNHEY, CDR2 SMNVEV (reference sequence). The length of the CDR3 is 14 residues. Here the CDR3 DNA reads TGTGCCAGCAGTCTACAGGGGGCTTGGACTGAAGCTTTCTTT. Translated, it gives CASSLQGAWTEAFF.

V gene TRBV5-1 combines with J gene TRBJ2-5; D unresolved. V lost 0 bases to trimming and J lost 0 bases, with 6 bases between them. This CDR3 contains 14 residues. CDR1 and CDR2 (germline): SGHRS, YFSETQ. The CDR3 sequence: CASSLGQYQETQYF. In DNA, the CDR3 is TGCGCCAGCAGCTTGGGTCAGTACCAAGAGACCCAGTACTTC.

A single count supports this clone. V and J are TRBV18 and TRBJ1-5; TRBD1 aligns across 7 bases. The CDR3 runs 15 residues. Trimming cost V 6 bases and J 5 bases; bases outside gene matches: 10. The germline CDR1 and CDR2 sequences are KGHSH and LQKENI. CDR3 protein: CASSQTGDGYQPQHF. CDR3 coding DNA: TGTGCCAGCTCGCAAACAGGGGACGGATATCAGCCCCAGCATTTT.

The chain links TRBV5-1 to TRBJ2-5, with 8 bases lining up with TRBD2. Germline lookup yields CDR1 SGHRS and CDR2 YFSETQ. The junction had 7 bases not matched to a gene; V was cut back by 4 bases and J by 5 bases. This CDR3 has 14 amino acids. The DNA of the CDR3 is TGCGCCAGCAGCGGTAGCGGGGTCAGGGAGACCCAGTACTTC. Residues: CASSGSGVRETQYF.

This clone was counted only a few times. The V and J genes are TRBV7-9 and TRBJ2-1; 14 bases line up with TRBD2. The CDR3 has 15 residues. With 5 bases clipped from V and 9 bases from J, the junction kept 6 bases outside the gene matches. Per the germline V gene, CDR1 is SEHNR and CDR2 is FQNEAQ (reference sequence). The CDR3 is CASSRTGLAGGEQFF. The DNA of the CDR3 is TGTGCCAGCAGCAGAACCGGACTAGCGGGAGGTGAGCAGTTCTTC.

This clone was seen a few times. V gene TRBV10-3 combines with J gene TRBJ2-1; 7 nucleotides match TRBD2. The CDR3 runs to 14 residues. The J segment lost 0 bases and the V segment lost 10 bases, leaving 6 bases of the junction unmatched. From germline, CDR1 is ENHRY and CDR2 SYGVKD. As DNA, the CDR3 is TGTGCCACCTCTTGGGGGGGCTCCTACAATGAGCAGTTCTTC. Translating gives CATSWGGSYNEQFF.

The chain combines TRBV4-3 with TRBJ2-1, with 9 bases that match TRBD2. The CDR3 is 19 residues long. Germline CDR1 reads LGHNA; CDR2 reads YSLEER. The V and J ends lost 3 bases and 4 bases, in that order; junction bases with no gene match: 16. CDR3 coding DNA: TGCGCCAGCAGCCAGGGTAGCGGGAGAATAAGGGGCAGATACAATGAGCAGTTCTTC. This sequence encodes CASSQGSGRIRGRYNEQFF.

The genes are TRBV5-1 and TRBJ2-1; 11 nucleotides agree with TRBD2. From germline, CDR1 is SGHRS and CDR2 YFSETQ. This CDR3 spans 15 amino acids. V lost 1 base, J lost 6 bases, and 3 bases stayed unmatched. The CDR3 nucleotides read TGCGCCAGCAGCTTGAGACTAGCGGGATTCAATGAGCAGTTCTTC. Its protein product is CASSLRLAGFNEQFF.

The chain employs TRBV11-3 and TRBJ1-1; possible D gene TRBD1, 6 bases. Germline CDR1 and CDR2: SGHNT and YENEEA. The germline V and J ends were trimmed by 5 bases and 2 bases, with 12 bases remaining between them. The CDR3 has 14 residues. The CDR3 is CASSPGTSNTEAFF. The CDR3 DNA reads TGTGCCAGCAGCCCCGGGACATCCAACACTGAAGCTTTCTTT. Full variable domain (rest looked up from reference TRBV11-3 and TRBJ1-1): EAGVVQSPRYKIIEKKQPVAFWCNPISGHNTLYWYLQNLGQGPELLIRYENEEAVDDSQLPKDRFSAERLKGVDSTLKIQPAELGDSAVYLCASSPGTSNTEAFFGQGTRLTVV.

This rearrangement joins TRBV5-1 to TRBJ2-2; D is uncertain. Germline-derived CDR1 and CDR2 are SGHRS and YFSETQ. The CDR3 is 14 residues long. V gave up 4 bases and J gave up 6 bases, with 13 bases separating them. The CDR3 nucleotides are TGCGCCAGCAGCGCCCCTAGAGAGGCCGGGGAGCTGTTTTTT. Residues: CASSAPREAGELFF.

The genes are TRBV27 and TRBJ2-5; TRBD2 matches at 7 bases. The last part of the DNA fits TRBJ2-7 better; the J call may be wrong. Germline CDR1 reads MNHEY; CDR2 reads SMNVEV (reference sequence). CDR3 length equals 15 residues. Here the CDR3 DNA reads TGTGCCAGCAGTTTAAGCCGGGGGGTCTCCTACGAGCAGTACTTC. Its translation: CASSLSRGVSYEQYF.

CDR3 region: CASSEAGGEETQYF. CDR3 sequence (DNA): TGTGCCAGCAGTGAAGCGGGGGGGGAAGAGACCCAGTACTTC. This chain uses TRBV2 with TRBJ2-5, with 7 bases lining up with TRBD2. CDR3 length: 14 amino acids. Trimming took 0 bases from V and 3 from J; bases not matched to a gene: 1. Germline values: CDR1 SNHLY, CDR2 FYNNEI.

The chain employs TRBV5-1 and TRBJ2-7; 12 bases agree with TRBD2. The V gene's germline CDR1 is SGHRS and CDR2 YFSETQ. The CDR3 covers 15 residues. The V segment lost 4 bases and the J segment 2 bases; nucleotides outside the gene matches: 4. CDR3 DNA: TGCGCCAGCAGCGAGGGGACTAGCGGGCCCTACGAGCAGTACTTC. It is translated as CASSEGTSGPYEQYF.

This chain links TRBV10-3 with TRBJ2-7; D is unresolved. This CDR3 comprises 14 residues. Germline lookup yields CDR1 ENHRY and CDR2 SYGVKD. V lost 0 bases, J lost 5 bases, and 11 bases lay in between. CDR3 region: CAISESTIPDEQYF. CDR3 sequence (DNA): TGTGCCATCAGTGAGTCGACAATTCCCGACGAGCAGTACTTC.

This chain connects TRBV19 to TRBJ2-5, with TRBD1 matching 10 bases. Germline V lookup: CDR1 LNHDA, CDR2 SQIVND (reference sequence). V shed 4 bases and J 0 bases; nucleotides not matched to a gene: 5. There are 16 residues in the CDR3. As DNA, the CDR3 is TGTGCCAGTAGTAAAGGCGGGACAGGGGACCAAGAGACCCAGTACTTC. Its protein product is CASSKGGTGDQETQYF.

This clone was counted a few times. This rearrangement joins TRBV5-1 to TRBJ2-3; 9 bases are a match to TRBD1. This CDR3 has 15 residues. CDR1 is SGHRS and CDR2 is YFSETQ in the germline V gene. The trim removed 4 bases at V and 0 bases at J, leaving 3 bases unmatched. Here the CDR3 DNA reads TGCGCCAGCAGCAGGACAGGGGCGAGCACAGATACGCAGTATTTT. It specifies CASSRTGASTDTQYF. Full variable domain (rest looked up from reference TRBV5-1 and TRBJ2-3): KAGVTQTPRYLIKTRGQQVTLSCSPISGHRSVSWYQQTPGQGLQFLFEYFSETQRNKGNFPGRFSGRQFSNSRSEMNVSTLELGDSALYLCASSRTGASTDTQYFGPGTRLTVL.

V usage is TRBV18 and J usage is TRBJ2-6, with TRBD1 matching over 8 bases. Germline-derived CDR1 and CDR2 are KGHSH and LQKENI. This CDR3 is built from 17 residues. V dropped 9 bases and J dropped 0; count of bases not matched to a gene: 10. The CDR3 spells CASSGTGLSSGANVLTF. The DNA of the CDR3 is TGTGCCAGTTCGGGGACAGGCTTAAGCTCTGGGGCCAACGTCCTGACTTTC.

The chain is built from TRBV4-3 and TRBJ2-3, with a tentative D call TRBD1 (5 bases). Germline lookup yields CDR1 LGHNA and CDR2 YSLEER. This CDR3 is 17 amino acids long. The V and J ends lost 1 base and 0 bases respectively, with 14 bases between them. CDR3 DNA sequence: TGCGCCAGCAGCCAAGGGCCTCCAGGGTCTAGCACAGATACGCAGTATTTT. This encodes CASSQGPPGSSTDTQYF.

This clone was seen a few times. The rearrangement joins TRBV5-6 to TRBJ2-7; TRBD1 matches at 8 bases. Trimming cost V 1 base and J 2 bases; bases outside gene matches: 2. This CDR3 spans 14 amino acids. The germline V gene encodes CDR1 SGHDT and CDR2 YYEEEE. The CDR3 loop is CASSLLDRAYEQYF. CDR3 DNA: TGTGCCAGCAGCTTGTTGGACAGGGCCTACGAGCAGTACTTC.

The chain employs TRBV18 and TRBJ1-1, with TRBD1 matching 8 bases. The V and J ends lost 1 base and 1 base, in that order; junction bases with no gene match: 5. This CDR3 contains 16 residues. CDR1 is KGHSH, CDR2 LQKENI, per germline. CDR3 sequence reads: CASSPLGTGGNTEAFF. The CDR3 nucleotides read TGTGCCAGCTCACCACTCGGAACAGGGGGGAACACTGAAGCTTTCTTT.

This chain uses TRBV29-1 with TRBJ1-1; D gene unclear. The CDR3 spans 11 residues. Germline loops: CDR1 SQVTM, CDR2 ANQGSEA. Trimming left V 4 bases short and J 6 bases short, with 9 bases between. As DNA, the CDR3 is TGCAGCGTTGCCGAAACGGCTGAAGCTTTCTTT. This sequence encodes CSVAETAEAFF.

The sample holds one count of this clone. V and J are TRBV5-1 and TRBJ1-3; 7 bases fit TRBD1. Trimming cost V 4 bases and J 4 bases; bases outside gene matches: 8. Germline loops: CDR1 SGHRS, CDR2 YFSETQ. The CDR3 loop spans 15 amino acids. CDR3 DNA: TGCGCCAGCAGCCTAGATAGAGGGGGCGGAAACACCATATATTTT. This encodes CASSLDRGGGNTIYF. The full variable domain, completed using reference TRBV5-1 and TRBJ1-3, is KAGVTQTPRYLIKTRGQQVTLSCSPISGHRSVSWYQQTPGQGLQFLFEYFSETQRNKGNFPGRFSGRQFSNSRSEMNVSTLELGDSALYLCASSLDRGGGNTIYFGEGSWLTVV.

The rearrangement uses TRBV11-2 and TRBJ1-1, with D possibly being TRBD1 (5 bases). Germline CDR1 and CDR2: SGHAT and FQNNGV. This CDR3 is built from 16 residues. V lost 5 bases and J 0 bases, leaving 16 bases between the germline ends. The CDR3 region has the DNA TGTGCCAGCAGCCTCAGGGATTTGGTAATGAACACTGAAGCTTTCTTT. This sequence encodes CASSLRDLVMNTEAFF.